The 18 T cell receptor beta chains given below trace back to one sample, sequenced in a study of beta chain features in type 1 diabetes. All of the isolated RNA was reverse transcribed, so expressed TCRB transcripts were sequenced. Clones were sequenced by immunoSEQ multiplex PCR, and TCRdb holds only the in-frame ones, with some missing. The sample consists of under 850,000 clones, around 15% of them appearing once. Study-wide points: Shortening of TCRB CDR3s, moderate but significant, appeared in all four CD4+ subsets of Type 1 diabetes patients.

Antigen specificity for these receptors is unknown. Sequencing input: naive CD4+ T cells from blood. The receptors originated from a man aged 18 to 29 with type 1 diabetes.

CDR3 nucleotide sequence: TGTGCCAGCAGCCGGGACAGGGGAGGCAACGAGCAGTACTTC. It yields the protein CASSRDRGGNEQYF. The J gene is TRBJ2-7, the V gene TRBV11-2, with 10 bases identical to TRBD1. Unmatched junction bases numbered 6, after V lost 5 bases and J lost 5 bases. Looked up from germline, CDR1 is SGHAT and CDR2 is FQNNGV. This CDR3 is 14 amino acids long.

The chain joins TRBV5-1 to TRBJ2-1; 8 nucleotides match TRBD2. The junction had 6 bases not matched to a gene; V was cut back by 5 bases and J by 5 bases. The CDR3 is 14 amino acids. CDR1 is SGHRS, CDR2 YFSETQ, per germline. The CDR3 DNA sequence: TGCGCCAGCAGTAAACTAGCGGTGAACAATGAGCAGTTCTTC. Translating it yields CASSKLAVNNEQFF.

The genes are TRBV21-1 and TRBJ2-7; TRBD1, the table's D call, lacks a check against the DNA. TRBV21-1 is designated a pseudogene. The CDR3 is made up of 15 amino acids. Here the CDR3 reads CASSPSGGPLYEQYF. The DNA of the CDR3 is TGTGCCAGCAGTCCCTCAGGGGGGCCACTATACGAGCAGTACTTC.

This clone appeared a few times. The rearrangement links TRBV30 to TRBJ2-3, with 7 bases identical to TRBD2. The CDR3 sequence is 11 residues long. CDR1 is GTSNPN and CDR2 is SVGIG in the germline V gene (reference sequence). CDR3 in DNA: TGTTCACTAGCGAGCACAGATACGCAGTATTTT. It codes for CSLASTDTQYF.

The rearrangement joins TRBV14 to TRBJ1-4; TRBD1 agrees at 7 bases. Losses at the gene ends were 7 bases for V and 5 bases for J; bases not matched to a gene: 7. This CDR3 comprises 14 residues. Germline V gene sequence: CDR1 SGHDN, CDR2 FVKESK. CDR3 sequence (DNA): TGTGCCAGCAACTCAGCAGGGGGGAATGAAAAACTGTTTTTT. This codes for CASNSAGGNEKLFF.

The rearrangement uses TRBV28 and TRBJ1-4, with D uncertain. The germline V and J ends were trimmed by 3 bases and 6 bases, with 11 bases remaining between them. The CDR3 loop spans 14 amino acids. Germline V gene lookup returns CDR1 MDHEN and CDR2 SYDVKM. The CDR3 is CASSLSGVHEKLFF. The CDR3 DNA is TGTGCCAGCAGTTTGTCTGGGGTCCATGAAAAACTGTTTTTT.

Note on this clone: This sample includes further DNA sequences coding for the same CDR3. This chain links TRBV18 with TRBJ2-7; D ambiguous. Germline lookup yields CDR1 KGHSH and CDR2 LQKENI. The germline V and J ends were trimmed by 3 bases and 5 bases, with 8 bases remaining between them. The length of the CDR3 is 12 residues. CDR3 region: CASSPSRDEQYF. The CDR3, as DNA: TGTGCCAGCTCACCCTCCCGGGACGAGCAGTACTTC.

The CDR3 DNA sequence: TGTGCCAGCAGGCACGGGTATGAAGCTTTCTTT. It translates to CASRHGYEAFF. V gene TRBV2 combines with J gene TRBJ1-1; D uncertain. This CDR3 spans 11 amino acids. The V and J ends lost 6 bases and 7 bases respectively, with 9 bases between them. Germline CDR1 SNHLY, CDR2 FYNNEI.

The DNA of the CDR3 is TGTGCCAGCAGCTTAGATTGGAGCACAGATACGCAGTATTTT. Translation gives CASSLDWSTDTQYF. The chain links TRBV11-2 to TRBJ2-3, with D uncertain. V was cut by 0 bases and J by 0 bases, with 4 bases left in between. The CDR3 has 14 amino acids. Germline values: CDR1 SGHAT, CDR2 FQNNGV.

The V gene is TRBV11-2, the J gene TRBJ2-1; D might be TRBD1 (6 bases). With 5 bases removed from V and 9 bases from J, the gap between germline ends came to 14 bases. This CDR3 is 13 amino acids long. Germline values: CDR1 SGHAT, CDR2 FQNNGV. The CDR3 coding sequence is TGTGCCAGCAGCCCCCGGACAGTAAGTGAGCAGTTCTTC. Residues: CASSPRTVSEQFF.

CDR3 DNA: TGCGCCAGTGTGGGACAGGGGAATGGCTACACCTTC. Translating it yields CASVGQGNGYTF. The chain carries TRBV5-1 and TRBJ1-2, with 10 bases fitting TRBD1. The CDR3 consists of 12 residues. V lost 8 bases and J lost 6; bases outside the gene matches: 4. Looked up from germline, CDR1 is SGHRS and CDR2 is YFSETQ.

The rearrangement links TRBV7-2 to TRBJ1-5; D is uncertain. The CDR3 length is 14 residues. The V end was cut by 5 bases, the J end by 7 bases, with 15 bases between. CDR1 SGHTA and CDR2 FQGNSA come from the germline V gene. CDR3 DNA sequence: TGTGCCAGCAGCACCTTCGGCCAGGACCAGCCCCAGCATTTT. Residues: CASSTFGQDQPQHF.

This clone was seen a few times. The V gene is TRBV29-1, the J gene TRBJ2-3; 7 bases are shared with TRBD1. Germline lookup yields CDR1 SQVTM and CDR2 ANQGSEA. J lost 3 bases, V lost 6 bases, and 6 bases had no gene match. The CDR3 has 13 residues. For the CDR3, the DNA is TGCAGCGTAAGGGGGCGAGTAACAGATACGCAGTATTTT. It translates to CSVRGRVTDTQYF.

The chain uses TRBV19 and TRBJ2-3; D remains ambiguous. The V end lost 9 bases, the J end lost 1 base, and 17 bases lay between the germline ends. Germline lookup yields CDR1 LNHDA and CDR2 SQIVND (reference sequence). The CDR3 runs to 15 residues. The CDR3 DNA is TGTGCCAGCTCCCCCGGGCCGACCGGCACAGATACGCAGTATTTT. Translating it yields CASSPGPTGTDTQYF.

V and J are TRBV29-1 and TRBJ2-4, with D perhaps being TRBD1 or TRBD2 (5 bases each). V was pared by 5 bases and J by 5 bases, with 19 bases between. Germline V CDR1 and CDR2: SQVTM, ANQGSEA. The CDR3 sequence is 15 residues long. Here the CDR3 reads CSVTSYGGVENIQYF. The CDR3 DNA sequence: TGCAGCGTTACCAGCTATGGGGGAGTAGAAAACATTCAGTACTTC. Using reference TRBV29-1 and TRBJ2-4 for the parts outside the CDR3, the full variable domain is SAVISQKPSRDICQRGTSLTIQCQVDSQVTMMFWYRQQPGQSLTLIATANQGSEATYESGFVIDKFPISRPNLTFSTLTVSNMSPEDSSIYLCSVTSYGGVENIQYFGAGTRLSVL.

This rearrangement joins TRBV9 to TRBJ1-2; D gene uncertain. Trimming stripped 0 bases from V and 6 bases from J, with 15 bases between. Germline values: CDR1 SGDLS, CDR2 YYNGEE. The CDR3 extends over 15 amino acids. In nucleotides, the CDR3 is TGTGCCAGCAGCGTAGCTTCGCCAGCTGCCCATGGCTACACCTTC. Residues: CASSVASPAAHGYTF.

This clone was counted only a few times. The same CDR3 arises from other DNA sequences in this sample as well. J is TRBJ2-1 and V is TRBV7-8, with D perhaps TRBD2 (5 bases). Germline loops: CDR1 SGHVS, CDR2 FQNEAQ. The CDR3 consists of 14 residues. Trimming removed 4 bases at V and 5 bases at J, with 12 bases between. The CDR3 bases are TGTGCCAGCAGCTCCCGGGATCTAAACAATGAGCAGTTCTTC. It translates to CASSSRDLNNEQFF.

J is TRBJ2-3 and V is TRBV19; no clear D gene. This CDR3 region has 12 residues. Germline values: CDR1 LNHDA, CDR2 SQIVND (reference sequence). Trimming cost V 10 bases and J 4 bases, with 12 bases left between them. Written as DNA, the CDR3 is TGTGCCACTCTATCCTTTGCAGATACGCAGTATTTT. As protein: CATLSFADTQYF.